Below, 13 T cell receptor beta chains from the same sample are listed, as sequenced in a study of blood T cell repertoires in COVID-19. Clones were read by immunoSEQ multiplex PCR, and TCRdb kept only the in-frame ones, dropping some. Among about 140,000 clones, 88% were seen once, and the ten largest hold 1.5% to 2%. The sample consisted of peripheral blood. All receptors come from a man between 65 and 85 years old with acute or convalescent COVID-19.

The rearrangement uses TRBV2 and TRBJ1-3; D remains ambiguous. Germline V gene sequence: CDR1 SNHLY, CDR2 FYNNEI. The CDR3 has 15 amino acids. V lost 4 bases and J 3 bases, leaving 13 bases between the germline ends. The DNA for the CDR3 is TGTGCCAGCAGTGCCGAGGCCGCGGGTGGAAACACCATATATTTT. Amino acids: CASSAEAAGGNTIYF.

The chain links TRBV7-2 to TRBJ2-7; D possibly corresponds to TRBD1 (5 bases). This CDR3 is 13 amino acids long. V was shortened by 3 bases and J by 4 bases, with 10 bases between the two germline ends. Germline CDR1 is SGHTA and CDR2 is FQGNSA. DNA for the CDR3: TGTGCCAGCAGCTTGGGGCGACAGTACGAGCAGTACTTC. It is translated as CASSLGRQYEQYF.

This chain connects TRBV5-1 to TRBJ2-7; 13 positions match TRBD2. CDR1 is SGHRS, CDR2 YFSETQ, per germline. Trimming cost V 6 bases and J 3 bases; bases outside gene matches: 9. The CDR3 length is 16 residues. The DNA for the CDR3 is TGCGCCAGCACCCCGGGACTAGCGGGGCCGCACTACGAGCAGTACTTC. Its translation is CASTPGLAGPHYEQYF. Complete variable domain (other parts from reference TRBV5-1 and TRBJ2-7): KAGVTQTPRYLIKTRGQQVTLSCSPISGHRSVSWYQQTPGQGLQFLFEYFSETQRNKGNFPGRFSGRQFSNSRSEMNVSTLELGDSALYLCASTPGLAGPHYEQYFGPGTRLTVT.

This clone came up a few times. This rearrangement joins TRBV28 to TRBJ1-5; the D gene is possibly TRBD1 (6 bases). Trimming left V 3 bases short and J 4 bases short, with 16 bases between. The germline gives CDR1 MDHEN, CDR2 SYDVKM. The CDR3 length is 16 residues. CDR3 in amino acids: CASSFSSGANNQPQHF. CDR3 nucleotides: TGTGCCAGCAGTTTCTCGTCAGGGGCCAATAATCAGCCCCAGCATTTT.

V and J are TRBV3-1 (or the pseudogene TRBV3-2) and TRBJ2-3; no firm D call. This CDR3 contains 14 residues. Per germline, CDR1 LGHDT and CDR2 YNNKEL (reference sequence). With 3 bases removed from V and 0 bases from J, the gap between germline ends came to 7 bases. Here the CDR3 DNA reads TGTGCCAGCAGCCATGGTAGAAGCACAGATACGCAGTATTTT. This encodes CASSHGRSTDTQYF.

This clone was seen a single time. V gene TRBV11-2 combines with J gene TRBJ2-5; tentatively, D is TRBD2 (7 bases). The CDR3 has 15 residues. Germline V lookup: CDR1 SGHAT, CDR2 FQNNGV. Trimming took off 5 bases at V and 5 bases at J, with 18 bases between the two ends. Here the CDR3 reads CASSPGGQPVETQYF. CDR3 bases: TGTGCCAGCAGCCCCGGGGGGCAACCGGTCGAGACCCAGTACTTC.

The chain is built from TRBV6-5 and TRBJ2-7; weak D call: TRBD2 (5 bases). Germline V gives CDR1 MNHEY, CDR2 SVGAGI. V lost 6 bases and J lost 0, with 9 bases in between. This CDR3 contains 13 residues. The CDR3 DNA sequence: TGTGCCAGCAGCCCCCGGGGCTCCTACGAGCAGTACTTC. This sequence encodes CASSPRGSYEQYF.

The gene calls are TRBV13 and TRBJ2-3; 12 bases align to TRBD2. The CDR3 runs to 16 residues. V was pared by 5 bases and J by 4 bases, with 7 bases of the junction left unmatched. The V gene's germline CDR1 is PRHDT and CDR2 FYEKMQ (reference sequence). The CDR3 sequence is CASSPPSGRVADTQYF. Here the CDR3 DNA reads TGTGCCAGCAGCCCCCCTAGCGGGAGGGTGGCAGATACGCAGTATTTT.

The chain is built from TRBV2 and TRBJ1-5; 9 positions agree with TRBD1. Germline V CDR1 and CDR2: SNHLY, FYNNEI. CDR3 size: 15 residues. V trimming: 6 bases; J trimming: 9 bases; junction bases outside the gene matches: 12. CDR3 amino acids: CASSASGQGYAPQHF. The CDR3 nucleotides read TGTGCCAGCAGCGCCTCTGGACAGGGGTATGCGCCCCAGCATTTT.

This clone has just a few counts. V is TRBV5-1 and J is TRBJ1-2; D is possibly TRBD1 (6 bases). Germline assignment: CDR1 SGHRS and CDR2 YFSETQ. There are 15 residues in the CDR3. Trimming pared 1 base from V and 7 bases from J, leaving 17 bases between. As DNA, the CDR3 is TGCGCCAGCAGCTTGAGTGTAAACAGGGAGGGTGGCTACACCTTC. Its protein product is CASSLSVNREGGYTF. Using reference TRBV5-1 and TRBJ1-2 for the parts outside the CDR3, the full variable domain is KAGVTQTPRYLIKTRGQQVTLSCSPISGHRSVSWYQQTPGQGLQFLFEYFSETQRNKGNFPGRFSGRQFSNSRSEMNVSTLELGDSALYLCASSLSVNREGGYTFGSGTRLTVV.

This chain links TRBV12-3 or TRBV12-4 with TRBJ1-2; 7 bases agree with TRBD1. The CDR3 has 12 amino acids. V gave up 7 bases and J gave up 6 bases; unmatched junction bases: 5. The CDR3: CASTSGTDGYTF. In DNA, the CDR3 is TGTGCCAGCACATCGGGGACAGATGGCTACACCTTC.

The chain combines TRBV6-6 with TRBJ1-4; the D is unclear. Trimming pared 0 bases from V and 7 bases from J, leaving 15 bases between. The CDR3 sequence is 16 residues long. CDR1 and CDR2 from the germline V gene are MNHNY and SVGAGI (reference sequence). The CDR3 sequence: CASSYSNPPASEKLFF. The CDR3 coding sequence is TGTGCCAGCAGTTACTCGAATCCCCCCGCGTCTGAAAAACTGTTTTTT.

About this clone itself: The sample holds other DNA sequences that translate to the same CDR3. The V call is TRBV19, the J call TRBJ2-1, with D tentatively TRBD2 (6 bases). Trimming took 6 bases from V and 4 from J, leaving 10 bases between them. Per germline, CDR1 LNHDA and CDR2 SQIVND (reference sequence). This CDR3 has 13 amino acids. CDR3 bases: TGTGCCAGTAGCACCGGACTATACAATGAGCAGTTCTTC. It is translated as CASSTGLYNEQFF.